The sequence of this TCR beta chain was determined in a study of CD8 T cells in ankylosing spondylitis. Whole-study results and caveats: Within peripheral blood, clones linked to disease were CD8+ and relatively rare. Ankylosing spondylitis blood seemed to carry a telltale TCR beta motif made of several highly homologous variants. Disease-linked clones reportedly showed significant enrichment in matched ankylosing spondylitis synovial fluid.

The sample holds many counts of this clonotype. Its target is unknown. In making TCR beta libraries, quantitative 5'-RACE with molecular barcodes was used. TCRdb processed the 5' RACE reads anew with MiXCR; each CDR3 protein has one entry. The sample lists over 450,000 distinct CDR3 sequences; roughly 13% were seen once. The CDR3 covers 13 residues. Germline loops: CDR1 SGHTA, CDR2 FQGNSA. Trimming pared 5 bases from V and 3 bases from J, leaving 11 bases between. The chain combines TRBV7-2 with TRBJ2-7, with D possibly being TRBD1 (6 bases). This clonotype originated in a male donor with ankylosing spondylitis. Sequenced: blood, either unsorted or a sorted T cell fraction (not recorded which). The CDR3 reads CASSRTGLYEQYF. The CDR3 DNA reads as TGTGCCAGCAGCCGAACAGGGCTCTACGAGCAGTACTTC. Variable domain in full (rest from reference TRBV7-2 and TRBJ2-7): GAGVSQSPSNKVTEKGKDVELRCDPISGHTALYWYRQSLGQGLEFLIYFQGNSAPDKSGLPSDRFSAERTGGSVSTLTIQRTQQEDSAVYLCASSRTGLYEQYFGPGTRLTVT.